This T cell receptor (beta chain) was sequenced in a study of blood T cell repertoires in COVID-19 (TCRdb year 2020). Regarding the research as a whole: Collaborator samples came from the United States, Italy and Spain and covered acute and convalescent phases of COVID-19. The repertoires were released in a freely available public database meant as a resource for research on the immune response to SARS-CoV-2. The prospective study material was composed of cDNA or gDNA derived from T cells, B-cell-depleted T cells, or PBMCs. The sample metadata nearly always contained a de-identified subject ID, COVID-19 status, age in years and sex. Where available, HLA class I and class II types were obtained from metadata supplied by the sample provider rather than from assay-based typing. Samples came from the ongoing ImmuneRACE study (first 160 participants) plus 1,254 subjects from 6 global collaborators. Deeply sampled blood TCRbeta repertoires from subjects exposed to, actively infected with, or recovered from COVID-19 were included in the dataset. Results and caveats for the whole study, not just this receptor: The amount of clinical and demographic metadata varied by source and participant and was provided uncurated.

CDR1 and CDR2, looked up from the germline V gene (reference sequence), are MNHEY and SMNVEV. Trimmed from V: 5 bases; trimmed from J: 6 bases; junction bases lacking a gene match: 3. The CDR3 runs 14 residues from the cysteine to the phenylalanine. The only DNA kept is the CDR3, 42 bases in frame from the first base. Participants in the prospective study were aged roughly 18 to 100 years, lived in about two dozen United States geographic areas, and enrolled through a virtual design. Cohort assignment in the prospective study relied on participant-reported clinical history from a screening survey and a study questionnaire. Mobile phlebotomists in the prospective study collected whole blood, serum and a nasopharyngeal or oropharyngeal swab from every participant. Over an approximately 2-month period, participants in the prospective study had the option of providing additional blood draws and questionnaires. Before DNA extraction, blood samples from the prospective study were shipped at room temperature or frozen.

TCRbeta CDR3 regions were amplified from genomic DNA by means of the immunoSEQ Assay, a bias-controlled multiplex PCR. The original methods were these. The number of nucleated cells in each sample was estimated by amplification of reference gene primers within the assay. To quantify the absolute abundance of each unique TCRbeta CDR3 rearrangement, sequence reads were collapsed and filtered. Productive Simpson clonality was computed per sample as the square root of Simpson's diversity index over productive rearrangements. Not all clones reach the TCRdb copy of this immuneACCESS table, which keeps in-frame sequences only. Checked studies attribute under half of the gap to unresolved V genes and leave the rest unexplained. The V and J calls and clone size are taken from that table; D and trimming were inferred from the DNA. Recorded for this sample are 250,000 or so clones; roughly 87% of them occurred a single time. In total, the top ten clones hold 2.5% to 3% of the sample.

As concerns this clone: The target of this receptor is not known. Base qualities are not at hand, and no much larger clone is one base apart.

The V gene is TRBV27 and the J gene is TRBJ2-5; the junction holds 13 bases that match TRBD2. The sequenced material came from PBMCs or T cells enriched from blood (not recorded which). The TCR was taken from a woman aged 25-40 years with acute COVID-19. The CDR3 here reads CASSPGLAGKTQYF. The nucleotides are TGTGCCAGCAGTCCGGGACTAGCGGGGAAGACCCAGTACTTC.